The rows below give T cell receptor beta chains drawn from one sample of a study of blood T cell repertoires in COVID-19. TCRdb keeps only in-frame clones here, not all; method: immunoSEQ multiplex PCR. This sample has hundreds of thousands of clones; more than 80% occur once, and the top ten carry about 1.3%. The material sequenced was peripheral blood. The receptors were gathered from a woman in her twenties or thirties with COVID-19, enrolled during active disease. Each CDR3 is given with its conserved first and last residue. The D gene is left open where the match is weak. A clone size is listed for some rows: how often the clone was seen (once, few, many), or a class if it is expanded.

TRBV10-3	TRBJ1-5	NA	once	CATGQSQRDQPQHF	TGTGCCACGGGACAATCCCAGAGGGATCAGCCCCAGCATTTT
TRBV6-2/TRBV6-3	TRBJ2-2	NA	NA	CASSTTRTGELFF	TGTGCCAGCAGCACTACACGCACCGGGGAGCTGTTTTTT
TRBV5-1	TRBJ2-3	TRBD1	NA	CASSFRTGTGLADTQYF	TGCGCCAGCAGCTTCCGGACAGGGACGGGTTTGGCAGATACGCAGTATTTT
TRBV18	TRBJ1-5	TRBD1	few	CASSPKGGAGQPQHF	TGTGCCAGCTCACCGAAAGGGGGCGCAGGTCAGCCCCAGCATTTT
TRBV15	TRBJ2-5	TRBD2	NA	CATSRGTSGGAETQYF	TGTGCCACCAGCAGAGGGACTAGCGGGGGGGCGGAGACCCAGTACTTC
TRBV2	TRBJ2-3	NA	NA	CASGLATDTQYF	TGTGCCAGCGGGCTAGCAACAGATACGCAGTATTTT
TRBV7-2	TRBJ2-7	TRBD2	NA	CASSGRASSSDEQYF	TGTGCCAGCAGCGGGAGGGCTAGTTCGAGCGACGAGCAGTACTTC
TRBV7-6	TRBJ1-6	NA	few	CASSSFYSPLHF	TGTGCCAGCAGCTCTTTTTATTCACCCCTCCACTTT
TRBV27	TRBJ2-3	NA	once	CASSLATSSTDTQYF	TGTGCCAGCAGTTTGGCAACCTCTAGCACAGATACGCAGTATTTT
TRBV4-2	TRBJ2-2	TRBD2	NA	CASSSEGLAVEGGELFF	TGTGCCAGCAGCTCGGAGGGACTAGCGGTAGAGGGGGGGGAGCTGTTTTTT
TRBV9	TRBJ2-7	TRBD1	once	CASSVGTGWYEQYF	TGTGCCAGCAGCGTAGGGACAGGGTGGTACGAGCAGTACTTC
TRBV9	TRBJ1-2	TRBD1	NA	CASSVDRDTGGGGYTF	TGTGCCAGCAGCGTAGATAGGGATACAGGGGGCGGTGGCTACACCTTC
TRBV7-7	TRBJ2-1	TRBD2	NA	CASSRGLAGGSSYNEQFF	TGTGCCAGCAGCCGAGGACTAGCGGGAGGGAGCTCCTACAATGAGCAGTTCTTC
TRBV15	TRBJ1-2	TRBD1	NA	CATSRRGQGAGGYTF	TGTGCCACCAGCAGAAGGGGACAGGGGGCGGGCGGCTACACCTTC
TRBV19	TRBJ2-3	NA	NA	CASSVLAEADTQYF	TGTGCCAGTAGTGTGCTAGCCGAGGCAGATACGCAGTATTTT
TRBV7-2	TRBJ1-6	NA	NA	CASSLQELHLHF	TGTGCCAGCAGCTTACAGGAATTGCACCTCCACTTT
TRBV11-2	TRBJ2-7	NA	NA	CASSSTGYEQYF	TGTGCCAGCAGCTCTACAGGCTACGAGCAGTACTTC
TRBV9	TRBJ2-3	TRBD2	NA	CASSVNIAGEEADTQYF	TGTGCCAGCAGCGTAAATATCGCGGGAGAGGAGGCAGATACGCAGTATTTT
TRBV7-9	TRBJ2-7	NA	NA	CASSLNGGSYEQYF	TGTGCCAGCAGCTTAAACGGGGGCTCCTACGAGCAGTACTTC
TRBV24-1	TRBJ2-3	NA	once	CATSGGETDSTDTQYF	TGTGCCACCAGCGGAGGGGAAACGGACAGCACAGATACGCAGTATTTT
TRBV5-6	TRBJ2-1	NA	once	CASSAVSGPDNEQFF	TGTGCCAGCAGCGCGGTGAGCGGGCCGGACAATGAGCAGTTCTTC
TRBV9	TRBJ2-2	TRBD1	NA	CASSGTGTGYTGELFF	TGTGCCAGCAGCGGAACCGGGACAGGGTACACCGGGGAGCTGTTTTTT
TRBV5-8	TRBJ2-7	NA	NA	CASSYNSHAGYEQYF	TGTGCCAGCAGCTATAACAGCCACGCGGGTTACGAGCAGTACTTC
TRBV5-1	TRBJ2-7	TRBD2	NA	CASSSGGAHEQYF	TGCGCCAGCAGTAGCGGGGGGGCCCACGAGCAGTACTTC
TRBV20-1	TRBJ1-2	NA	once	CSASNPVLPFPYGYTF	TGCAGTGCTAGTAACCCCGTCCTACCCTTCCCCTATGGCTACACCTTC
TRBV7-2	TRBJ2-7	TRBD2	NA	CASSLERGGSYEQYF	TGTGCCAGCAGCTTAGAGCGGGGGGGCTCCTACGAGCAGTACTTC
TRBV14	TRBJ2-3	NA	NA	CASSFGRLGGDTQYF	TGTGCCAGCAGCTTCGGAAGACTAGGCGGGGATACGCAGTATTTT